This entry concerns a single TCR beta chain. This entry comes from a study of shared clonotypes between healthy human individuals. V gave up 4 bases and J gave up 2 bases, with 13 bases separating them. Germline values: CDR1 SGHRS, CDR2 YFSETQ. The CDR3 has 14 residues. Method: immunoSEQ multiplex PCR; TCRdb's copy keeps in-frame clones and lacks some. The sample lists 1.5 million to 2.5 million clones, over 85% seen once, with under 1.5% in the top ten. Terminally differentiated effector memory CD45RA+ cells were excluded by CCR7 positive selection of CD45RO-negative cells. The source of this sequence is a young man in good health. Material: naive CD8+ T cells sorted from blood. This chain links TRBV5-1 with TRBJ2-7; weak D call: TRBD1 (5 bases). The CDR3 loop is CASSQGAGAYEQYF. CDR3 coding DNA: TGCGCCAGCAGCCAAGGGGCAGGCGCCTACGAGCAGTACTTC.